The next 18 T cell receptor beta chains were all read from a single sample in a study of OX40 agonist ivuxolimab in advanced cancers. The table came from immunoSEQ multiplex PCR; TCRdb's copy has only in-frame clones and leaves some out. The table lists 30,000 or so clones, around 76% of them singletons. This material consisted of CD4+ or CD8+ T cells sorted from blood, taken in a trial of the OX40 agonist ivuxolimab. These receptors were obtained from an adult with an advanced solid tumor such as melanoma, head and neck, liver or kidney cancer.

The genes are TRBV18 and TRBJ2-7, with a weak D call TRBD2 (5 bases). Trimming removed 3 bases at V and 1 base at J, with 16 bases between. The CDR3 covers 16 residues. CDR1 and CDR2 from the germline V gene are KGHSH and LQKENI. The CDR3 DNA is TGTGCCAGCTCACCCAATACCGGGATAGTTTCCTACGAGCAGTACTTC. Translating gives CASSPNTGIVSYEQYF. Supplemented by reference TRBV18 and TRBJ2-7, the full variable domain reads NAGVMQNPRHLVRRRGQEARLRCSPMKGHSHVYWYRQLPEEGLKFMVYLQKENIIDESGMPKERFSAEFPKEGPSILRIQQVVRGDSAAYFCASSPNTGIVSYEQYFGPGTRLTVT.

The J gene is TRBJ1-1, the V gene TRBV19; D remains unclear. The ends were cut back, 4 bases at V and 3 bases at J, with 15 bases in the middle. Looked up from germline, CDR1 is LNHDA and CDR2 is SQIVND (reference sequence). The CDR3 is 15 amino acids. This CDR3 reads CASSRQRLWDTEAFF. The CDR3 bases are TGTGCCAGTAGTAGGCAGCGGCTGTGGGACACTGAAGCTTTCTTT.

The gene calls are TRBV5-1 and TRBJ2-2; D not certain. The CDR3 totals 16 residues. The V gene lost 0 bases and the J gene lost 0 bases, with 9 bases spanning the gap. The germline V gene encodes CDR1 SGHRS and CDR2 YFSETQ. The CDR3 spells CASSLGVNTNTGELFF. In nucleotides, the CDR3 is TGCGCCAGCAGCTTGGGTGTCAATACGAACACCGGGGAGCTGTTTTTT. Full variable domain (missing parts from reference TRBV5-1 and TRBJ2-2): KAGVTQTPRYLIKTRGQQVTLSCSPISGHRSVSWYQQTPGQGLQFLFEYFSETQRNKGNFPGRFSGRQFSNSRSEMNVSTLELGDSALYLCASSLGVNTNTGELFFGEGSRLTVL.

The chain employs TRBV11-3 and TRBJ2-7, with D hard to call. Germline V CDR1 and CDR2: SGHNT, YENEEA. The length of the CDR3 is 13 residues. V was cut by 1 base and J by 2 bases, with 6 bases left in between. The CDR3 sequence is CASSLGIAYEQYF. CDR3 nucleotides: TGTGCCAGCAGCTTAGGAATAGCCTACGAGCAGTACTTC.

This chain connects TRBV10-3 to TRBJ1-5, with a tentative D call TRBD1 (5 bases). V was clipped by 3 bases and J by 6 bases, with 15 bases between them. Per the germline V gene, CDR1 is ENHRY and CDR2 is SYGVKD. The CDR3 is 15 residues long. The CDR3 protein is CAISESGEWIQPQHF. CDR3 DNA sequence: TGTGCCATCAGTGAATCGGGGGAGTGGATTCAGCCCCAGCATTTT.

DNA for the CDR3: TGCGCCAGCAGCTTGTATTCGACGACGGGTGATGAAGCTTTCTTT. Translating gives CASSLYSTTGDEAFF. V gene TRBV5-1 combines with J gene TRBJ1-1; D is uncertain. This CDR3 has 15 amino acids. CDR1 and CDR2 from the germline V gene are SGHRS and YFSETQ. Between the trimmed V and J ends, which lost 1 base and 7 bases, there was a span of 17 bases.

The rearrangement links TRBV7-9 to TRBJ1-2; D uncertain. The V and J ends lost 7 bases and 4 bases respectively, with 16 bases between them. The CDR3 totals 14 residues. Germline CDR1 and CDR2: SEHNR and FQNEAQ (reference sequence). CDR3 amino acids: CASTSIGLSYGYTF. The CDR3 DNA reads as TGTGCCAGCACCTCCATTGGGCTCTCCTATGGCTACACCTTC.

The V call is TRBV7-8, the J call TRBJ2-3; D may be TRBD1 (6 bases). V gave up 5 bases and J gave up 2 bases, with 17 bases separating them. Looked up from germline, CDR1 is SGHVS and CDR2 is FQNEAQ. This CDR3 contains 16 residues. CDR3 bases: TGTGCCAGCAGCCCCAACAGGGATTCCCCCACAGATACGCAGTATTTT. Encoded protein: CASSPNRDSPTDTQYF.

This clone showed up just once. The chain links TRBV11-2 to TRBJ1-3, with 9 bases that match TRBD1. The CDR3 consists of 18 residues. CDR1 and CDR2 (germline): SGHAT, FQNNGV. With V trimmed by 3 bases and J by 4 bases, 13 bases remained unmatched. The CDR3: CASSLREGQGRSGNTIYF. The CDR3 DNA reads as TGTGCCAGCAGCTTGAGAGAGGGACAGGGTAGATCCGGAAACACCATATATTTT.

This chain uses TRBV7-2 with TRBJ2-1; D not certain. Trimming pared 4 bases from V and 0 bases from J, leaving 13 bases between. Germline CDR1 is SGHTA and CDR2 is FQGNSA. This CDR3 is 16 amino acids long. The CDR3 bases are TGTGCCAGCAGCTCCTATAAAAGGAGCTCCTACAATGAGCAGTTCTTC. Amino acid sequence: CASSSYKRSSYNEQFF.

A single count supports this clone. The rearrangement uses TRBV19 and TRBJ1-5, with TRBD1 as a possible D gene (6 bases). CDR3 length: 13 residues. Germline-derived CDR1 and CDR2 are LNHDA and SQIVND (reference sequence). V was shortened by 5 bases and J by 4 bases, with 9 bases between the two germline ends. For the CDR3, the DNA is TGTGCCAGTAGTTTCGGACAGAATCAGCCCCAGCATTTT. It specifies CASSFGQNQPQHF.

V usage is TRBV21-1 and J usage is TRBJ1-5. TRBV21-1 is labeled a pseudogene. The CDR3 loop spans 22 amino acids. The CDR3: CASSLWRRQLSPRGIPYQPQHF. In DNA form, the CDR3 reads TGTGCCAGCAGCCTGTGGAGGAGGCAGTTAAGCCCCCGGGGTATTCCGTATCAGCCCCAGCATTTT.

The chain uses TRBV5-1 and TRBJ2-1; tentatively, D is TRBD1 or TRBD2 (6 bases each). Germline-derived CDR1 and CDR2 are SGHRS and YFSETQ. V was cut by 0 bases and J by 5 bases, with 12 bases left in between. The CDR3 consists of 15 residues. The CDR3 sequence: CASSLEWGANNEQFF. CDR3 DNA sequence: TGCGCCAGCAGCTTGGAATGGGGGGCCAACAATGAGCAGTTCTTC.

The chain couples TRBV6-1 to TRBJ2-1; a weak D match, TRBD2 (6 bases). CDR3 length: 15 residues. Trimming took off 6 bases at V and 4 bases at J, with 16 bases between the two ends. The V gene's germline CDR1 is MNHNS and CDR2 SASEGT. The CDR3 DNA is TGTGCCAGCAGAACAACGGGACTCCTATACAATGAGCAGTTCTTC. Protein sequence: CASRTTGLLYNEQFF.

The chain joins TRBV11-2 to TRBJ2-6, with D tentatively TRBD1 (6 bases). V was trimmed by 5 bases and J by 3 bases, leaving 14 bases between them. The CDR3 covers 16 residues. Germline CDR1 SGHAT, CDR2 FQNNGV. The CDR3 sequence is CASSPLRGNGANVLTF. Written as DNA, the CDR3 is TGTGCCAGCAGCCCCCTCAGGGGCAATGGGGCCAACGTCCTGACTTTC.

The chain uses TRBV7-9 and TRBJ2-1; possible D gene TRBD2, 6 bases. CDR1 SEHNR and CDR2 FQNEAQ come from the germline V gene (reference sequence). V lost 4 bases to trimming and J lost 9 bases, with 19 bases between them. This CDR3 spans 15 amino acids. The CDR3 spells CASSSFVGGHGEQFF. DNA of the CDR3: TGTGCCAGCAGCTCGTTCGTCGGGGGTCATGGTGAGCAGTTCTTC. Variable domain in full (rest from reference TRBV7-9 and TRBJ2-1): DTGVSQNPRHKITKRGQNVTFRCDPISEHNRLYWYRQTLGQGPEFLTYFQNEAQLEKSRLLSDRFSAERPKGSFSTLEIQRTEQGDSAMYLCASSSFVGGHGEQFFGPGTRLTVL.

This chain joins TRBV19 and TRBJ1-5, with 7 bases aligning to TRBD1. The CDR3 extends over 15 amino acids. Germline lookup yields CDR1 LNHDA and CDR2 SQIVND (reference sequence). V gave up 6 bases and J gave up 3 bases; unmatched junction bases: 8. CDR3 residues: CASRLGTAINQPQHF. CDR3 sequence (DNA): TGTGCCAGTAGGCTCGGGACAGCGATCAATCAGCCCCAGCATTTT.

The chain recombines TRBV7-2 with TRBJ2-5; possible D gene TRBD2, 5 bases. The end of the DNA fits TRBJ2-7 better, so the J call may be wrong. In germline, CDR1 is SGHTA, CDR2 FQGNSA. This CDR3 spans 14 amino acids. In DNA, the CDR3 is TGTGCCAGCAGCCCAGACTGGGCCGGGGACGAGCAGTACTTC. This translates into CASSPDWAGDEQYF.